The rows below give T cell receptor beta chains drawn from one sample of a study of blood T cell repertoires in COVID-19. TCRdb's copy holds only in-frame clones and misses some; the assay was immunoSEQ multiplex PCR. This sample carries some 150,000 clones, 85% to 90% of them seen once, and the ten largest clones take approximately 1.4%. The specimen sequenced was peripheral blood. These receptors all come from a woman aged 55-70 years with acute or convalescent COVID-19. Both conserved end residues are trimmed from each CDR3.

J gene	V gene	CDR3 protein
TRBJ1-2	TRBV12-3/TRBV12-4	ASSPGTDYGYT
TRBJ2-2	TRBV7-8	ASSGSYVANTGELF
TRBJ1-2	TRBV10-2	ASSDGRYGYT
TRBJ1-2	TRBV4-1	ASRAESPQNYGYT
TRBJ1-1	TRBV2	ASRGTENTEAF
TRBJ2-1	TRBV27	ASSRRGGGQHNEQF
TRBJ1-3	TRBV4-2	ASSQESVWNAGNTIY
TRBJ1-5	TRBV6-2/TRBV6-3	ASSTYRDRGSYSNQPQH
TRBJ1-5	TRBV21-1	ASSKPYSNQPQH
TRBJ1-4	TRBV21-1	ASSSTSQDLNEKLF
TRBJ1-1	TRBV1	TSSPADSNTEAF
TRBJ2-1	TRBV7-9	ASSWTGTSGGALYNEQF
TRBJ1-1	TRBV18	ASSPSGYMNTEAF
TRBJ2-1	TRBV7-9	ASSLSSQYNEQF
TRBJ2-1	TRBV3-1/TRBV3-2	ASSPPGQVKI
TRBJ1-3	TRBV6-5	ASSGGYENTIY
TRBJ2-6	TRBV28	ASRQGAGANVLT
TRBJ1-1	TRBV6-5	ASIVGADTEAF
TRBJ1-2	TRBV28	ASTGTSHFLSGYT
TRBJ2-1	TRBV28	ASRQTDPFSYNEQF
TRBJ2-4	TRBV23-1	ASSQSSGPGDIQY
TRBJ1-1	TRBV4-3	ASSQEAGANTEAF
TRBJ2-5	TRBV7-3	ASREDSGFGTQY
TRBJ1-3	TRBV3-1/TRBV3-2	ASSPSYNSGNTIY
TRBJ1-6	TRBV11-2	ASSLEGVGNSPLH
TRBJ2-7	TRBV10-3	AISGGGQGYEQY
TRBJ2-3	TRBV6-5	ASSYFGQADTQY
TRBJ1-6	TRBV7-8	ASTEWGQINSPLH
TRBJ1-1	TRBV15	ATSSDTGKYFFVTEAF
TRBJ1-5	TRBV23-1	ASSQLQH
TRBJ2-5	TRBV27	ASSLIGPPGETQY
TRBJ2-7	TRBV5-6	ASSEADEQY
TRBJ2-3	TRBV4-2	ASSLFGGEKDTQY
TRBJ1-6	TRBV5-6	ASSSAWGSGGKSPLH
TRBJ2-4	TRBV5-1	ASAGQGGNIQY
TRBJ2-1	TRBV28	ASTPMRAGLYNEQF
TRBJ2-7	TRBV3-1/TRBV3-2	ASSQLKGVRYYEQY
TRBJ2-2	TRBV5-1	ASTPPRSYTGELF
TRBJ1-1	TRBV28	ASSLRETEAF
TRBJ1-2	TRBV7-2	ASSVGTGVPYGYT
TRBJ2-3	TRBV3-1/TRBV3-2	ASSQAPDSATQY
TRBJ1-1	TRBV7-8	ASSLLVRQLGVGSGAF
TRBJ1-6	TRBV28	ASSTPSSYNSPLH
TRBJ1-6	TRBV19	ASSINSNSPLH
TRBJ2-7	TRBV4-2	ASSHDRGQSYEQY
TRBJ2-1	TRBV18	ASSLTPGQGIGNEQF
TRBJ2-1	TRBV4-3	ASSQFSQGGADNEQF
TRBJ1-3	TRBV5-1	ASSSQGTDGNTIY
TRBJ2-7	TRBV6-5	ASTPGQGGEQY
TRBJ2-1	TRBV5-1	ASRTKGEPYNEQF
TRBJ2-3	TRBV3-1/TRBV3-2	ASSQVVRPSVNHGGTDTQY
TRBJ2-5	TRBV5-8	ASNQPLQGSPETQY
TRBJ1-1	TRBV18	ASSRERAGTEAF
TRBJ1-3	TRBV4-3	ASSQQNRGSGNTIY
TRBJ1-1	TRBV3-1/TRBV3-2	ASSQGRGITEAF